This TCR beta chain was found in a study of beta chain features in type 1 diabetes. Germline CDR1 and CDR2: SQVTM and ANQGSEA. Trimming shortened V by 2 bases and J by 4 bases, and 10 bases separated the two germline ends. The CDR3 extends over 13 amino acids. Expressed TCRB transcripts were sequenced because the entire RNA isolate underwent reverse transcription. Profiled with immunoSEQ multiplex PCR; TCRdb holds only in-frame clones, not every one. Here the sample spans 600,000 to 700,000 clones, roughly 13% being singletons. Study findings and constraints: All four CD4+ subsets of Type 1 diabetes patients contained TCRB CDR3s that were moderately but significantly shorter.

With respect to this clone: The antigen remains undetermined.

The TCR comes from a man between 18 and 29 years old with type 1 diabetes. V usage is TRBV29-1 and J usage is TRBJ2-3, with D possibly TRBD1 on 5 matching bases. The sequencing input was naive CD4+ T cells from blood. The DNA of the CDR3 is TGCAGCGTTGAACAGGGTGCATCAGATACGCAGTATTTT. This sequence encodes CSVEQGASDTQYF.